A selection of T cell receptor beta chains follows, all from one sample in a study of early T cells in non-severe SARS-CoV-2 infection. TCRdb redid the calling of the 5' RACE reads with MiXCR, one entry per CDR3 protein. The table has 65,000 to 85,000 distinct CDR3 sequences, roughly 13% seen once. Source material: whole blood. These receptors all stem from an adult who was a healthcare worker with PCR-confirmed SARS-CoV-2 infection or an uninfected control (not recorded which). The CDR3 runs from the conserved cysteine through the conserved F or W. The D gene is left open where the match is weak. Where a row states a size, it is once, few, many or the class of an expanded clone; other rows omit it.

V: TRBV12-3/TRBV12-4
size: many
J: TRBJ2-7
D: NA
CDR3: CASSGLGEQYF
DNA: TGTGCCAGCAGTGGTCTCGGCGAGCAGTACTTC

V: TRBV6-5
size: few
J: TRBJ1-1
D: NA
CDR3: CASSPIMDTEAFF
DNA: TGTGCCAGCAGCCCAATAATGGACACTGAAGCTTTCTTT

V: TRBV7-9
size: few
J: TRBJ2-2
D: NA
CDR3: CASSFPIGITGELFF
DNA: TGTGCCAGCAGCTTCCCCATAGGGATCACCGGGGAGCTGTTTTTT

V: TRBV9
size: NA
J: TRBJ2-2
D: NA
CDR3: CASSAQNTGELFF
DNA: TGTGCCAGCAGCGCCCAGAACACCGGGGAGCTGTTTTTT

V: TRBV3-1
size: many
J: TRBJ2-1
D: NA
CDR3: CASSQREADLSEQFF
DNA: TGTGCCAGCAGCCAACGAGAAGCGGATCTTTCTGAGCAGTTCTTC

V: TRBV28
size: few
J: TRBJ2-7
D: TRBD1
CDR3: CASRDRGHEQYF
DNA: TGTGCCAGCAGAGACAGGGGGCACGAGCAGTACTTC

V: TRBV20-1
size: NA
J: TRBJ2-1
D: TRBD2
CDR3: CSAPSRLAGTHNEQFF
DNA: TGCAGTGCCCCCAGCCGTCTAGCGGGAACCCACAATGAGCAGTTCTTC

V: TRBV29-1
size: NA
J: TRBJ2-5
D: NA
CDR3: CSVDNGETQYF
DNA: TGCAGCGTTGATAATGGAGAGACCCAGTACTTC

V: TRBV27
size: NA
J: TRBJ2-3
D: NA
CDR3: CASSLRWRDTDTQYF
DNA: TGTGCCAGCAGTTTAAGGTGGAGAGACACAGATACGCAGTATTTT

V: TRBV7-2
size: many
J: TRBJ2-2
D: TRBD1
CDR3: CASSRWQGEAGELFF
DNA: TGTGCCAGCAGCCGGTGGCAGGGGGAAGCCGGGGAGCTGTTTTTT

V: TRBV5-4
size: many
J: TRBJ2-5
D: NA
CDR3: CASTPGRGETQYF
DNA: TGTGCCAGCACCCCCGGTCGGGGGGAGACCCAGTACTTC

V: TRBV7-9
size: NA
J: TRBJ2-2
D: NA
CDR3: CASSPQRPGSNTGELFF
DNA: TGTGCCAGCAGCCCCCAGCGTCCCGGGTCGAACACCGGGGAGCTGTTTTTT

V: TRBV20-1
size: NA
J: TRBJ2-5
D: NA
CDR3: CSFNREETQYF
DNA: TGCAGTTTTAACAGGGAAGAGACCCAGTACTTC

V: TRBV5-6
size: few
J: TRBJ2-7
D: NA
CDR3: CASSLLVAGTPYEQYF
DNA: TGTGCCAGCAGCTTACTTGTTGCCGGGACACCCTACGAGCAGTACTTC

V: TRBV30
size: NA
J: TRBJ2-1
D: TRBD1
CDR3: CAYQNRDRGGEQFF
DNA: TGTGCCTATCAAAACCGGGACAGAGGGGGCGAGCAGTTCTTC

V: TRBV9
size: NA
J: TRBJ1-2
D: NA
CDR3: CASTSATPNYGYTF
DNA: TGTGCCAGCACCTCCGCCACCCCTAACTATGGCTACACCTTC

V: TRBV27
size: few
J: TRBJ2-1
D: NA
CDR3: CATKRGSDSYNEQFF
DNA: TGTGCCACCAAAAGGGGTAGCGATTCCTACAATGAGCAGTTCTTC

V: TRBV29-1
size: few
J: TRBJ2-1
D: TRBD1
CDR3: CSEGQAMDYNEQFF
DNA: TGCAGCGAGGGACAGGCGATGGATTACAATGAGCAGTTCTTC

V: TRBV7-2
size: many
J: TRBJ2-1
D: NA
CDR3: CASSLLSQRLYNEQFF
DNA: TGTGCCAGCAGCTTACTGTCCCAGAGACTTTACAATGAGCAGTTCTTC

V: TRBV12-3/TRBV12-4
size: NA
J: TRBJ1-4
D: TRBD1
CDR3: CASSDTGATNEKLFF
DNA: TGTGCCAGCAGCGATACAGGGGCAACTAATGAAAAACTGTTTTTT

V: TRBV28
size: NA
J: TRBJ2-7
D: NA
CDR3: CASSLFYTGFAYEQYF
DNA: TGTGCCAGCAGTTTGTTCTACACAGGGTTCGCCTACGAGCAGTACTTC

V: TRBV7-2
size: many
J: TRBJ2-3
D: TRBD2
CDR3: CASSLATSGGSIQNTQYF
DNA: TGTGCCAGCAGCTTAGCGACTAGCGGGGGCTCCATACAGAATACGCAGTATTTT

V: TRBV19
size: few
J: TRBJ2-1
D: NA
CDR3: CASSIDLALNEQFF
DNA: TGTGCCAGTAGTATAGATCTAGCTCTCAATGAGCAGTTCTTC

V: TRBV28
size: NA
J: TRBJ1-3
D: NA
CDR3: CASNEAGNTIYF
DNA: TGTGCCAGCAACGAGGCTGGAAACACCATATATTTT

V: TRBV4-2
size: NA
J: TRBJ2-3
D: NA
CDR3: CASSQFTDTQYF
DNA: TGTGCCAGCAGCCAATTCACAGATACGCAGTATTTT

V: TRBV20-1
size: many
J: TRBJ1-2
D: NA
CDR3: CSARAEKNYGYTF
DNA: TGCAGTGCTAGAGCCGAGAAAAACTATGGCTACACCTTC

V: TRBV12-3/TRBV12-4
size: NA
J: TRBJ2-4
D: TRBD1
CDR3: CASRTQGAENIQYF
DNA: TGTGCCAGCAGAACACAGGGGGCGGAAAACATTCAGTACTTC

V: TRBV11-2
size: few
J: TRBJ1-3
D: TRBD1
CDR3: CASSPWDSRLSGNTIYF
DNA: TGTGCCAGCAGCCCTTGGGACAGCCGTCTCTCTGGAAACACCATATATTTT

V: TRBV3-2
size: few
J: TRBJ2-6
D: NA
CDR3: CASSQEIGQTFSGANVLTF
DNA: TGTGCCAGCAGCCAAGAGATTGGACAGACCTTCTCTGGGGCCAACGTCCTGACTTTC

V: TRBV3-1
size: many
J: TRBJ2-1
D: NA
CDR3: CASSQGGSDYNEQFF
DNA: TGTGCCAGCAGCCAAGGAGGAAGTGACTACAATGAGCAGTTCTTC

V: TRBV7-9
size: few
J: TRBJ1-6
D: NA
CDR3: CASRPDGRSPLHF
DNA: TGTGCCAGCAGACCTGACGGTCGGTCACCCCTCCACTTT

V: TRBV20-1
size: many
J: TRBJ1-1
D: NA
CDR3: CSAREGETEAFF
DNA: TGCAGTGCTAGAGAGGGGGAAACTGAAGCTTTCTTT

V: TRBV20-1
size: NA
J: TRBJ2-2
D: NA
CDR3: CSARDRSGTGELFF
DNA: TGCAGTGCTAGAGATCGATCGGGGACCGGGGAGCTGTTTTTT

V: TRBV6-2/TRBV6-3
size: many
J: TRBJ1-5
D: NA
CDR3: CASSYWNQPQHF
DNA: TGTGCCAGCAGTTACTGGAATCAGCCCCAGCATTTT

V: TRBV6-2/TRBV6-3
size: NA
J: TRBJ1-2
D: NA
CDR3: CANSFGRFGYTF
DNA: TGTGCCAACAGTTTTGGGAGGTTTGGCTACACCTTC

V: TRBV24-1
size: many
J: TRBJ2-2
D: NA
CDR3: CATSDSANTGELFF
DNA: TGTGCCACCAGTGATTCAGCGAACACCGGGGAGCTGTTTTTT

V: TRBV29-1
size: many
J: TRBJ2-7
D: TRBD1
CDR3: CSVAPDREPYEQYF
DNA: TGCAGCGTTGCCCCTGACAGGGAACCCTACGAGCAGTACTTC

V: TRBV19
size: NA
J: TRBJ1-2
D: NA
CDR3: CASSTHREPTNYGYTF
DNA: TGTGCCAGTAGTACTCACCGGGAGCCTACCAACTATGGCTACACCTTC

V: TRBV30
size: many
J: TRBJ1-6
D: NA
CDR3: CAWRDSGRSPLHF
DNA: TGTGCCTGGCGAGACAGCGGCCGGTCACCCCTCCACTTT

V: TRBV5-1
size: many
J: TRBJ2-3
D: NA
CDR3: CASSPLGRGQGDTQYF
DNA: TGCGCCAGCAGCCCCCTAGGGAGGGGGCAGGGAGATACGCAGTATTTT

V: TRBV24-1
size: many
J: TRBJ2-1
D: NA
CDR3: CATSGTTYNEQFF
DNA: TGTGCCACCAGTGGGACCACCTACAATGAGCAGTTCTTC

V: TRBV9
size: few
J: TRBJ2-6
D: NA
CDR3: CASSLTASGANVLTF
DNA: TGTGCCAGCAGCCTGACAGCCTCTGGGGCCAACGTCCTGACTTTC

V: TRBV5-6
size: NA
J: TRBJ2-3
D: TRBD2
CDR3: CASSLGLAGGPTDTQYF
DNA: TGTGCCAGCAGCTTGGGACTAGCGGGAGGCCCCACAGATACGCAGTATTTT

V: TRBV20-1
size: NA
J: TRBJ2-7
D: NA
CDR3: CSARIAYRETYEQYF
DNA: TGCAGTGCAAGGATTGCTTACAGGGAAACCTACGAGCAGTACTTC

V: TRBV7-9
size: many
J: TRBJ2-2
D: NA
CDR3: CASSLVAGPKSSNTGELFF
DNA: TGTGCCAGCAGCTTAGTTGCAGGGCCCAAATCCTCGAACACCGGGGAGCTGTTTTTT

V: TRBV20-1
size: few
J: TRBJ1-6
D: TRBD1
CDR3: CSARDTTGSSYNSPLHF
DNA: TGCAGTGCTAGAGATACGACAGGGAGCTCCTATAATTCACCCCTCCACTTT

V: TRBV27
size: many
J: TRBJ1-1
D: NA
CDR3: CASSIGGGEAFF
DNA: TGTGCCAGCAGTATCGGGGGAGGAGAAGCTTTCTTT

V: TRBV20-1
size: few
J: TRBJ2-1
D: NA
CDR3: CSARDVAAYNEQFF
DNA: TGCAGTGCTAGAGACGTAGCGGCCTACAATGAGCAGTTCTTC

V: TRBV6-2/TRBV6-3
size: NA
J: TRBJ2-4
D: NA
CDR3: CASSDSDLQNIQYF
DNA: TGTGCCAGCAGCGATTCGGACCTTCAAAACATTCAGTACTTC

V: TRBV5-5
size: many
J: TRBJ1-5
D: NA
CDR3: CASSTSMDQPQHF
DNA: TGTGCCAGCAGCACGTCTATGGACCAGCCCCAGCATTTT